These 26 T cell receptor beta chains originate from one sample sequenced in a study of T cells in localized non-small cell lung cancer (TCRdb year 2020). The method behind the library was the immunoSEQ multiplex PCR assay. In TCRdb, the immuneACCESS table is reduced to in-frame sequences with V and J assigned. These tables do not hold every clone; where another copy was compared, an unresolved V gene accounts for under half, and the others remain unexplained. Within this sample are fewer than 100,000 clones, with approximately 80% of them counted one time only. 8% to 10% of the sample is taken by the ten largest. Specimen: peripheral blood, collected before any cancer treatment. The receptor set was obtained from a female donor of 60 years or more with stage I lung adenocarcinoma.

J is TRBJ2-5 and V is TRBV30; D ambiguous. The length of the CDR3 is 14 residues. The V gene lost 3 bases and the J gene lost 1 base, with 12 bases spanning the gap. CDR1 is GTSNPN, CDR2 SVGIG, per germline (reference sequence). The CDR3 DNA reads as TGTGCCTGGAGAAAACGAAGGGTCCAAGAGACCCAGTACTTC. The encoded protein is CAWRKRRVQETQYF.

A word on this clone: Within the sample, other DNA sequences also encode this same CDR3. The chain employs TRBV5-1 and TRBJ1-2; D might be TRBD1 (5 bases). There are 13 residues in the CDR3. Germline V gives CDR1 SGHRS, CDR2 YFSETQ. V was trimmed by 0 bases and J by 6 bases, leaving 9 bases between them. CDR3 nucleotides: TGCGCCAGCAGCTTGGCTGGGACGGATGGCTACACCTTC. Encoded protein: CASSLAGTDGYTF.

This chain joins TRBV6-5 and TRBJ1-1, with TRBD1 as a possible D gene (5 bases). The CDR3 is made up of 13 amino acids. V was pared by 8 bases and J by 4 bases, with 14 bases between. The V gene's germline CDR1 is MNHEY and CDR2 SVGAGI. The CDR3 loop reads CASGGTGLTEAFF. CDR3 nucleotide sequence: TGTGCCAGCGGAGGGACCGGCCTCACTGAAGCTTTCTTT.

This sequence joins TRBV28 and TRBJ1-4, with a possible D match to TRBD1 (5 bases). This CDR3 comprises 15 residues. Germline V gene data show CDR1 as MDHEN and CDR2 as SYDVKM. With 1 base removed from V and 11 bases from J, the gap between germline ends came to 17 bases. The CDR3 region has the DNA TGTGCCAGCAGTTTATCGACCCCGGCCGGGGGGAAACTGTTTTTT. This codes for CASSLSTPAGGKLFF. The full variable domain, rest sourced from reference TRBV28 and TRBJ1-4, is DVKVTQSSRYLVKRTGEKVFLECVQDMDHENMFWYRQDPGLGLRLIYFSYDVKMKEKGDIPEGYSVSREKKERFSLILESASTNQTSMYLCASSLSTPAGGKLFFGSGTQLSVL.

The V gene is TRBV7-3, the J gene TRBJ2-7; possible D gene TRBD1, 5 bases. This CDR3 comprises 11 residues. Germline values: CDR1 SGHTA, CDR2 FQGTGA. Trimming took 5 bases from V and 9 from J, leaving 11 bases between them. The CDR3 sequence is CASSGASRQYF. The CDR3 DNA sequence: TGTGCCAGCAGCGGGGCGAGTCGGCAGTACTTC.

The chain has TRBV7-9 and TRBJ2-7, with D possibly TRBD1 on 5 matching bases. Germline V gene sequence: CDR1 SEHNR, CDR2 FQNEAQ (reference sequence). CDR3 length: 16 amino acids. V was shortened by 0 bases and J by 3 bases, with 15 bases between the two germline ends. This CDR3 is CASSLAGGATYYEQYF. The CDR3 nucleotides are TGTGCCAGCAGCTTAGCGGGTGGGGCAACCTACTACGAGCAGTACTTC.

The chain is built from TRBV4-3 and TRBJ2-7, with D hard to call. The germline gives CDR1 LGHNA, CDR2 YSLEER. The CDR3 covers 13 residues. The V end lost 0 bases, the J end lost 3 bases, and 6 bases lay between the germline ends. Here the CDR3 DNA reads TGCGCCAGCAGCCAAGAGACCCACTACGAGCAGTACTTC. It translates to CASSQETHYEQYF.

This clone was observed once. The gene calls are TRBV7-9 and TRBJ2-1; no clear D. V lost 1 base to trimming and J lost 0 bases, with 16 bases between them. Germline assignment: CDR1 SEHNR and CDR2 FQNEAQ (reference sequence). This CDR3 spans 18 amino acids. CDR3 loop: CASSLESSWADSYNEQFF. The CDR3 DNA sequence: TGTGCCAGCAGCTTAGAATCGTCGTGGGCGGACTCCTACAATGAGCAGTTCTTC.

This clone was seen a handful of times. The CDR3 DNA sequence: TGTGCCAGCAGCTTGGTGCGGACAGGGGGCAAAAATGAGCAGTTCTTC. Residues: CASSLVRTGGKNEQFF. The chain uses TRBV5-4 and TRBJ2-1, with TRBD1 identical over 11 bases. After removal of 0 bases from V and 7 bases from J, the junction contained 6 bases not matched to a gene. Germline V gives CDR1 SGHNT, CDR2 YYREEE (reference sequence). This CDR3 is 16 amino acids long.

The V call is TRBV19, the J call TRBJ2-7; D gene uncertain. Germline V gene data show CDR1 as LNHDA and CDR2 as SQIVND (reference sequence). With 6 bases removed from V and 7 bases from J, the gap between germline ends came to 19 bases. The CDR3 spans 14 residues. The CDR3 DNA reads as TGTGCCAGTAGCCGCACAGTTAAAGTTGTGGAGCAGTACTTC. This codes for CASSRTVKVVEQYF.

V is TRBV9 and J is TRBJ1-4; D not certain. V lost 3 bases and J 2 bases, leaving 11 bases between the germline ends. Germline CDR1 SGDLS, CDR2 YYNGEE. CDR3 length: 15 amino acids. The CDR3 reads CASSAGVATNEKLFF. CDR3 DNA sequence: TGTGCCAGCAGCGCCGGGGTGGCGACTAATGAAAAACTGTTTTTT.

This clone has only one observation. The CDR3 bases are TGTGCCAGCAGTCTAGGGGGCTACTACGAGCAGTACTTC. It encodes CASSLGGYYEQYF. V usage is TRBV28 and J usage is TRBJ2-7, with 7 positions matching TRBD1. The CDR3 spans 13 residues. Losses at the gene ends were 5 bases for V and 3 bases for J; bases not matched to a gene: 4. The germline gives CDR1 MDHEN, CDR2 SYDVKM.

The V gene is TRBV4-3, the J gene TRBJ1-2; D remains unclear. Germline V gives CDR1 LGHNA, CDR2 YSLEER. Trimming stripped 6 bases from V and 0 bases from J, with 8 bases between. CDR3 length equals 13 residues. DNA of the CDR3: TGCGCCAGCAGTTCCAAGCCTAACTATGGCTACACCTTC. Protein sequence: CASSSKPNYGYTF.

In its sample, this clone was seen a few times. The chain employs TRBV19 and TRBJ1-4; 9 bases are shared with TRBD1. After removal of 5 bases from V and 8 bases from J, the junction contained 9 bases not matched to a gene. Germline V gives CDR1 LNHDA, CDR2 SQIVND (reference sequence). This CDR3 comprises 15 residues. CDR3 nucleotides: TGTGCCAGTAGTTCCTCCGACAGGGGGAAAGAAAAACTGTTTTTT. This encodes CASSSSDRGKEKLFF. The variable domain in full, with the rest retrieved from reference TRBV19 and TRBJ1-4, is DGGITQSPKYLFRKEGQNVTLSCEQNLNHDAMYWYRQDPGQGLRLIYYSQIVNDFQKGDIAEGYSVSREKKESFPLTVTSAQKNPTAFYLCASSSSDRGKEKLFFGSGTQLSVL.

This chain uses TRBV28 with TRBJ2-7; D perhaps matches TRBD1 (6 bases). This CDR3 is built from 14 residues. The germline CDR1 and CDR2 sequences are MDHEN and SYDVKM. V shed 3 bases and J shed 3 bases, with 12 bases lying between them. CDR3 in amino acids: CASSFRRGFYEQYF. The CDR3 DNA follows: TGTGCCAGCAGTTTCCGCAGGGGATTCTACGAGCAGTACTTC.

The sample holds one count of this clone. The chain has TRBV11-3 and TRBJ2-2; 8 bases map to TRBD1. Germline assignment: CDR1 SGHNT and CDR2 YENEEA. CDR3 length equals 14 residues. After removal of 5 bases from V and 10 bases from J, the junction contained 9 bases not matched to a gene. CDR3 sequence: CASSAGQGGSELFF. Written as DNA, the CDR3 is TGTGCCAGCAGCGCCGGACAGGGTGGGTCGGAGCTGTTTTTT.

The CDR3 spells CASSSSGTLAINNEWQFF. For the CDR3, the DNA is TGTGCCAGCAGCTCCTCGGGAACTTTAGCCATAAACAATGAGTGGCAGTTCTTC. V and J are TRBV28 and TRBJ2-1; D is perhaps TRBD2 (5 bases). Trimming pared 6 bases from V and 12 bases from J, leaving 33 bases between. From germline, CDR1 is MDHEN and CDR2 SYDVKM. The CDR3 totals 18 residues. Complete variable domain (other parts from reference TRBV28 and TRBJ2-1): DVKVTQSSRYLVKRTGEKVFLECVQDMDHENMFWYRQDPGLGLRLIYFSYDVKMKEKGDIPEGYSVSREKKERFSLILESASTNQTSMYLCASSSSGTLAINNEWQFFGPGTRLTVL.

The genes are TRBV9 and TRBJ2-7, with 10 bases fitting TRBD1. The CDR3 loop spans 14 amino acids. Trimming cost V 2 bases and J 5 bases; bases outside gene matches: 4. From germline, CDR1 is SGDLS and CDR2 YYNGEE. DNA for the CDR3: TGTGCCAGCAGCGTCTGGGACAGGGGCAACGAGCAGTACTTC. This sequence encodes CASSVWDRGNEQYF.

The V and J genes are TRBV10-3 and TRBJ2-5; 7 bases are a match to TRBD2. After removal of 2 bases from V and 4 bases from J, the junction contained 16 bases not matched to a gene. The CDR3 extends over 18 amino acids. Germline CDR1 reads ENHRY; CDR2 reads SYGVKD. CDR3 bases: TGTGCCATCAGTGAGGGGGGGGAGCTAGGGGCTCGTGGAGAGACCCAGTACTTC. Translated, it gives CAISEGGELGARGETQYF.

The rearrangement links TRBV15 to TRBJ1-4, with D uncertain. In germline, CDR1 is LNHNV, CDR2 YYDKDF (reference sequence). V lost 2 bases and J 0 bases, leaving 10 bases between the germline ends. CDR3 length: 16 amino acids. The CDR3 region is CATSRLDGSTNEKLFF. The CDR3 DNA sequence: TGTGCCACCAGCAGACTGGACGGATCAACTAATGAAAAACTGTTTTTT.

This clone has a single count. The V gene is TRBV21-1, the J gene TRBJ2-3; TRBD1 was called by the table and not checked on the DNA. TRBV21-1 is reported as a pseudogene. The CDR3 loop spans 16 amino acids. Written as DNA, the CDR3 is TGTGCCAGCAGCAAAGAGATAGGGGGTTGTACAGATACGCAGTATTTT. This gives the protein CASSKEIGGCTDTQYF.

On this clone itself: The same CDR3 can be traced to other DNA sequences in this sample. The V and J genes are TRBV30 and TRBJ1-6, with TRBD1 matching over 8 bases. This CDR3 has 19 amino acids. The ends lost 2 bases at V and 3 bases at J; junction bases unmatched: 15. CDR1 and CDR2 (germline): GTSNPN, SVGIG (reference sequence). CDR3 loop: CAWSSKGQATFDYNSPLHF. The CDR3 DNA reads as TGTGCCTGGAGTAGTAAGGGACAGGCCACTTTCGACTATAATTCACCCCTCCACTTT. The full variable domain, rest sourced from reference TRBV30 and TRBJ1-6, is SQTIHQWPATLVQPVGSPLSLECTVEGTSNPNLYWYRQAAGRGLQLLFYSVGIGQISSEVPQNLSASRPQDRQFILSSKKLLLSDSGFYLCAWSSKGQATFDYNSPLHFGNGTRLTVT.

This chain joins TRBV6-5 and TRBJ1-1, with D possibly TRBD1 on 5 matching bases. Between the trimmed V and J ends, which lost 7 bases and 1 base, there was a span of 13 bases. Germline CDR1 is MNHEY and CDR2 is SVGAGI. The CDR3 contains 14 residues. In nucleotides, the CDR3 is TGTGCCAGCACCAGAAGGGGCCCGAACACTGAAGCTTTCTTT. Its protein is CASTRRGPNTEAFF.

This clone appeared once. The chain combines TRBV5-6 with TRBJ2-2; no clear D gene. Germline CDR1 reads SGHDT; CDR2 reads YYEEEE. The length of the CDR3 is 13 residues. Trimming pared 4 bases from V and 4 bases from J, leaving 8 bases between. In DNA form, the CDR3 reads TGTGCCAGCAGCCCAGCCCCCACCGGGGAGCTGTTTTTT. Translated: CASSPAPTGELFF.

This clone was recorded only once. The V call is TRBV2, the J call TRBJ2-5, with 7 bases matching TRBD1. The germline gives CDR1 SNHLY, CDR2 FYNNEI. Trimming took 5 bases from V and 4 from J; bases not matched to a gene: 10. This CDR3 is built from 15 residues. CDR3: CASSLDRVWGETQYF. The DNA for the CDR3 is TGTGCCAGCAGTTTAGACAGGGTCTGGGGAGAGACCCAGTACTTC. The full variable domain, in which reference TRBV2 and TRBJ2-5 provide the parts outside the CDR3, is EPEVTQTPSHQVTQMGQEVILRCVPISNHLYFYWYRQILGQKVEFLVSFYNNEISEKSEIFDDQFSVERPDGSNFTLKIRSTKLEDSAMYFCASSLDRVWGETQYFGPGTRLLVL.

In its sample, this clone was seen a few times. This chain links TRBV6-5 with TRBJ2-7; D might be TRBD1 (6 bases). This CDR3 comprises 15 residues. V was clipped by 2 bases and J by 7 bases, with 18 bases between them. CDR1 and CDR2 (germline): MNHEY, SVGAGI. The CDR3 loop is CASSYGPGEPTEQYF. CDR3 in DNA: TGTGCCAGCAGTTACGGGCCAGGGGAACCTACGGAGCAGTACTTC.